This passage covers 16 T cell receptor beta chains from one sample sequenced in a study of shared clonotypes between healthy human individuals. This table comes from immunoSEQ multiplex PCR, and its TCRdb copy is limited to in-frame clones, with some not included. Of hundreds of thousands of clones in the sample, 55% to 85% are singletons; the top ten hold around 1.8%. The source material was memory CD4+ T cells sorted from blood. Subset described: CD45RA-negative fraction. The receptors come from a woman in her thirties in good health.

The chain couples TRBV30 to TRBJ2-7; D remains ambiguous. Trimming stripped 0 bases from V and 6 bases from J, with 9 bases between. CDR1 is GTSNPN, CDR2 SVGIG, per germline (reference sequence). The CDR3 spans 12 residues. The CDR3 nucleotides are TGTGCCTGGAGTGTTTCAGTGGCCGAGCAGTACTTC. Amino acid sequence: CAWSVSVAEQYF.

J is TRBJ2-7 and V is TRBV23-1, with 9 bases that match TRBD2. TRBV23-1 belongs to the ORF category, with a function that is uncertain. CDR3 size: 17 residues. The ends lost 5 bases at V and 2 bases at J; junction bases unmatched: 13. CDR3 sequence reads: CASSAPAGVAGAYEQYF. The CDR3 nucleotides are TGCGCCAGCAGTGCCCCGGCGGGGGTAGCGGGAGCCTACGAGCAGTACTTC.

This clone was observed a few times. The V call is TRBV4-2, the J call TRBJ1-5, with 7 bases aligning to TRBD1. Trimming took 0 bases from V and 4 from J; bases not matched to a gene: 3. The CDR3 runs 15 residues. CDR1 is LGHNA and CDR2 is YNFKEQ in the germline V gene. The CDR3 reads CASSQEQGMNQPQHF. The CDR3 DNA reads TGTGCCAGCAGCCAAGAACAGGGGATGAATCAGCCCCAGCATTTT.

The chain combines TRBV18 with TRBJ2-5, with TRBD2 matching 7 bases. V trimming: 2 bases; J trimming: 3 bases; junction bases outside the gene matches: 6. There are 15 residues in the CDR3. Germline CDR1 reads KGHSH; CDR2 reads LQKENI. DNA for the CDR3: TGTGCCAGCTCACCATCGGCGGGAGCCAAAGAGACCCAGTACTTC. Translating gives CASSPSAGAKETQYF.

The chain has TRBV5-1 and TRBJ2-1, with D possibly TRBD2 on 6 matching bases. This CDR3 region has 13 residues. V was cut by 0 bases and J by 12 bases, with 13 bases left in between. The germline gives CDR1 SGHRS, CDR2 YFSETQ. CDR3 loop: CASSLDGGFAQFF. The CDR3 DNA sequence: TGCGCCAGCAGCTTGGATGGGGGGTTTGCGCAGTTCTTC.

Only a few counts were recorded for this clone. The chain recombines TRBV5-6 with TRBJ2-7, with unresolved D. The CDR3 consists of 14 residues. V gave up 1 base and J gave up 2 bases, with 10 bases separating them. Germline loops: CDR1 SGHDT, CDR2 YYEEEE. The CDR3 sequence is CASSLTWTAYEQYF. For the CDR3, the DNA is TGTGCCAGCAGCTTGACGTGGACCGCCTACGAGCAGTACTTC.

The genes are TRBV11-2 and TRBJ2-2; D unresolved. Germline lookup yields CDR1 SGHAT and CDR2 FQNNGV. The CDR3 spans 15 residues. Trimming removed 1 base at V and 0 bases at J, with 6 bases between. DNA of the CDR3: TGTGCCAGCAGCTTAGCGAGCGCGAACACCGGGGAGCTGTTTTTT. Residues: CASSLASANTGELFF.

The chain uses TRBV9 and TRBJ2-3, with unresolved D. This CDR3 is built from 12 residues. The germline V gene encodes CDR1 SGDLS and CDR2 YYNGEE. Deletions cut 2 bases from V and 6 bases from J, with 7 bases between. The CDR3 loop reads CASSVPSDTQYF. The CDR3 nucleotides are TGTGCCAGCAGCGTCCCCTCCGATACGCAGTATTTT.

Comments on this clone: Other DNA variants within this sample encode the same CDR3. The J gene is TRBJ2-3, the V gene TRBV19; D gene ambiguous. This CDR3 has 13 residues. Germline V lookup: CDR1 LNHDA, CDR2 SQIVND (reference sequence). V was shortened by 5 bases and J by 1 base, with 7 bases between the two germline ends. CDR3 bases: TGTGCCAGTAGTTCAAGCGGCACAGATACGCAGTATTTT. This translates into CASSSSGTDTQYF.

Details on this clone: Possible read error: a much larger clone is one base away. The sample holds other DNA sequences that translate to the same CDR3. The gene calls are TRBV7-2 and TRBJ2-1; the D gene is possibly TRBD2 (5 bases). This CDR3 contains 14 residues. The V end lost 5 bases, the J end lost 0 bases, and 8 bases lay between the germline ends. Per the germline V gene, CDR1 is SGHTA and CDR2 is FQGNSA. The CDR3 loop reads CASSRDSSYNEQFF. In DNA, the CDR3 is TGTGCCAGCAGCCGGGATAGCTCCTACAATGAGCAGTTCTTC.

There are a few counts of this clone. V is TRBV5-1 and J is TRBJ2-4; D is perhaps TRBD2 (6 bases). There are 13 residues in the CDR3. Germline V lookup: CDR1 SGHRS, CDR2 YFSETQ. The germline V and J ends were trimmed by 4 bases and 6 bases, with 11 bases remaining between them. The CDR3 sequence: CASSELGGNIQYF. As DNA, the CDR3 is TGCGCCAGCAGCGAGTTGGGGGGAAACATTCAGTACTTC.

This chain joins TRBV7-2 and TRBJ1-5; no definite D call. The CDR3 is 15 residues long. Trimming took 1 base from V and 1 from J, leaving 8 bases between them. Germline-derived CDR1 and CDR2 are SGHTA and FQGNSA. The DNA of the CDR3 is TGTGCCAGCAGCTTAGGAGTATCAAGCAATCAGCCCCAGCATTTT. Its protein product is CASSLGVSSNQPQHF.

The chain couples TRBV18 to TRBJ1-3; the match to TRBD1 covers 7 bases. V shed 3 bases and J 1 base; nucleotides not matched to a gene: 12. The CDR3 runs 18 residues. Germline CDR1 is KGHSH and CDR2 is LQKENI. The CDR3 region has the DNA TGTGCCAGCTCACCTCGGCAGGGGGTTCCCGTTTCTGGAAACACCATATATTTT. It codes for CASSPRQGVPVSGNTIYF.

The genes are TRBV11-2 and TRBJ1-1, with D tentatively TRBD1 (6 bases). Germline CDR1 reads SGHAT; CDR2 reads FQNNGV. V lost 2 bases and J 0 bases, leaving 16 bases between the germline ends. CDR3 length: 17 amino acids. This chain's CDR3 is CASSLLGRTVMNTEAFF. For the CDR3, the DNA is TGTGCCAGCAGCTTACTGGGTAGGACAGTCATGAACACTGAAGCTTTCTTT.

The CDR3 DNA sequence: TGTGCCATCAGCTTACAGGGAGGTAGCAATCAGCCCCAGCATTTT. Translating it yields CAISLQGGSNQPQHF. V is TRBV10-3 and J is TRBJ1-5, with D maybe TRBD1 (6 bases). The CDR3 length is 15 residues. V was trimmed by 6 bases and J by 0 bases, leaving 12 bases between them. Germline CDR1 is ENHRY and CDR2 is SYGVKD.

The rearrangement uses TRBV11-3 and TRBJ2-7, with no clear D. Germline V CDR1 and CDR2: SGHNT, YENEEA. This CDR3 is built from 15 residues. Trimming removed 0 bases at V and 4 bases at J, with 13 bases between. CDR3 region: CASSLDYSRSYEQYF. The CDR3 DNA sequence: TGTGCCAGCAGCTTAGATTATTCCCGGTCGTACGAGCAGTACTTC.